This T cell receptor (beta chain) was identified in a study of T cell repertoires in cytomegalovirus infection. Study-level background: Both recently identified HLA-C-restricted and well-studied HLA-B-restricted CMV epitopes were used in the study. Indications of both CMV infection and matching HLA type were provided by public TCR beta signatures. The study, taken as a whole, reports: HLA-C-restricted CMV clonotypes gave the most frequent clonotype in two of eight donors. Individuals carrying CMV plus the relevant HLA were identified by cumulative frequency of public TCR beta families.

Worth noting for this clonotype: Antigen specificity is unknown.

MiXCR, applied by TCRdb to the reads, yields one record per CDR3 protein. The sample shows a few hundred thousand distinct CDR3 sequences, around a third of them seen only once. This CDR3 is built from 13 residues. CDR1 and CDR2 from the germline V gene are MNHNS and SASEGT. The ends lost 10 bases at V and 3 bases at J; junction bases unmatched: 7. Sequenced here: cultured PBMCs, sampled from culture after CMV antigen stimulation. This rearrangement joins TRBV6-1 to TRBJ2-7; TRBD2 aligns across 9 bases. The receptor was derived from a human donor in good health (CMV status not recorded). Some clones in this sample may be carry-over from other donors' samples. The chain's CDR3 is CAIAGLAFYEQYF. CDR3 nucleotides: TGTGCCATTGCGGGACTAGCTTTCTACGAGCAGTACTTC.